The next 16 T cell receptor beta chains were all read from a single sample in a study of cytomegalovirus exposure and HLA in healthy donors. The study ran its PCR with 60 Vbeta and 13 Jbeta primers. Sequencing was performed with immunoSEQ multiplex PCR; in TCRdb, only in-frame clones are kept and a portion is missing. Of around 150,000 clones listed, roughly 78% are singletons. The material sequenced was PBMCs. All receptors come from a man in his forties in good health and CMV-seronegative.

J is TRBJ1-2 and V is TRBV28; D uncertain. Germline V gene sequence: CDR1 MDHEN, CDR2 SYDVKM. Trimming took 5 bases from V and 3 from J, leaving 16 bases between them. This CDR3 has 15 amino acids. In DNA form, the CDR3 reads TGTGCCAGCAGTCCGTCGTTTTGGACTCACTATGGCTACACCTTC. Its translation is CASSPSFWTHYGYTF.

The chain recombines TRBV28 with TRBJ2-2; D is unclear. The CDR3 runs 14 residues. V lost 2 bases, J lost 3 bases, and 7 bases lay in between. Germline lookup yields CDR1 MDHEN and CDR2 SYDVKM. CDR3 nucleotides: TGTGCCAGCAGTTTACACACCCACACCGGGGAGCTGTTTTTT. Its protein is CASSLHTHTGELFF.

The chain employs TRBV6-1 and TRBJ2-2; D call uncertain. CDR1 MNHNS and CDR2 SASEGT come from the germline V gene. This CDR3 spans 12 amino acids. Trimming took off 8 bases at V and 0 bases at J, with 4 bases between the two ends. For the CDR3, the DNA is TGTGCCAGCGTCACGAACACCGGGGAGCTGTTTTTT. It translates to CASVTNTGELFF.

V is TRBV25-1 and J is TRBJ1-6, with 10 bases aligning to TRBD1. J was trimmed by 8 bases and V by 6 bases; bases with no gene match: 4. Germline loops: CDR1 MGHDK, CDR2 SYGVNS. The CDR3 totals 14 residues. The CDR3 coding sequence is TGTGCCAGCAGCACGACAGGGGGCGATTCACCCCTCCACTTT. Protein: CASSTTGGDSPLHF.

The CDR3 sequence: CASSQPGFKETQYF. In DNA form, the CDR3 reads TGTGCCAGCAGCCAACCGGGTTTCAAAGAGACCCAGTACTTC. This chain connects TRBV14 to TRBJ2-5; D is uncertain. CDR3 length equals 14 residues. Deletions cut 2 bases from V and 3 bases from J, with 10 bases between. Germline V lookup: CDR1 SGHDN, CDR2 FVKESK.

This clone has a single count. The V call is TRBV2, the J call TRBJ2-7, with 9 positions matching TRBD1. Germline lookup yields CDR1 SNHLY and CDR2 FYNNEI. This CDR3 is 14 amino acids long. Losses at the gene ends were 6 bases for V and 6 bases for J; bases not matched to a gene: 9. The CDR3 is CASRATGTGPEQYF. The DNA for the CDR3 is TGTGCCAGCAGGGCGACGGGGACAGGGCCCGAGCAGTACTTC.

The chain combines TRBV19 with TRBJ2-7; the match to TRBD1 covers 8 bases. CDR1 LNHDA and CDR2 SQIVND come from the germline V gene (reference sequence). Losses at the gene ends were 6 bases for V and 2 bases for J; bases not matched to a gene: 3. CDR3 length: 13 amino acids. CDR3 bases: TGTGCCAGTAGGGGGACAGGCACCTACGAGCAGTACTTC. Its translation is CASRGTGTYEQYF. The variable domain in full, completed from reference TRBV19 and TRBJ2-7, reads DGGITQSPKYLFRKEGQNVTLSCEQNLNHDAMYWYRQDPGQGLRLIYYSQIVNDFQKGDIAEGYSVSREKKESFPLTVTSAQKNPTAFYLCASRGTGTYEQYFGPGTRLTVT.

In this sample, this clone turned up once. V usage is TRBV7-2 and J usage is TRBJ2-1; TRBD2 is a possible D gene (6 bases). The CDR3 is 13 residues long. The germline V and J ends were trimmed by 5 bases and 10 bases, with 15 bases remaining between them. CDR1 and CDR2 from the germline V gene are SGHTA and FQGNSA. DNA for the CDR3: TGTGCCAGCAGCCCTGAGGCGGGAAGAGAGCAGTTCTTC. Amino acids: CASSPEAGREQFF.

The chain has TRBV5-1 and TRBJ2-7; 8 bases line up with TRBD1. This CDR3 has 14 residues. The V gene end was trimmed by 1 base and the J gene end by 5 bases; junction bases not matched to a gene: 5. Germline CDR1 and CDR2: SGHRS and YFSETQ. CDR3 sequence reads: CASSLLGQGHEQYF. CDR3 coding DNA: TGCGCCAGCAGCTTGCTTGGACAGGGCCACGAGCAGTACTTC. The full variable domain, rest sourced from reference TRBV5-1 and TRBJ2-7, is KAGVTQTPRYLIKTRGQQVTLSCSPISGHRSVSWYQQTPGQGLQFLFEYFSETQRNKGNFPGRFSGRQFSNSRSEMNVSTLELGDSALYLCASSLLGQGHEQYFGPGTRLTVT.

This clone was seen once. The rearrangement uses TRBV30 and TRBJ2-3; possibly TRBD1 for D (6 bases). Germline CDR1 reads GTSNPN; CDR2 reads SVGIG (reference sequence). The CDR3 has 13 residues. The CDR3 DNA is TGTGCTAAACAGGGAGATCTGACAGATACGCAGTATTTT. Residues: CAKQGDLTDTQYF.

This chain joins TRBV4-1 and TRBJ2-1; 12 nucleotides agree with TRBD1. The V gene's germline CDR1 is MGHRA and CDR2 YSYEKL. CDR3 length: 21 residues. V shed 0 bases and J 2 bases; nucleotides not matched to a gene: 14. CDR3 region: CASSQDVVGQGALIPYNEQFF. The CDR3 DNA reads as TGCGCCAGCAGCCAAGACGTCGTGGGACAGGGGGCGCTTATCCCCTACAATGAGCAGTTCTTC.

This chain uses TRBV23-1 with TRBJ1-2; a weak D match, TRBD1 (6 bases). TRBV23-1 is an ORF; its function is uncertain. V gave up 4 bases and J gave up 7 bases, with 16 bases separating them. The CDR3 runs to 14 residues. The CDR3 DNA sequence: TGCGCCAGCAGTCCATTAAGACAGGAAGCTGGCTACACCTTC. Protein: CASSPLRQEAGYTF.

V usage is TRBV4-2 and J usage is TRBJ2-3; 7 bases are shared with TRBD2. The CDR3 spans 16 residues. The J segment lost 4 bases and the V segment lost 0 bases, leaving 7 bases of the junction unmatched. CDR1 and CDR2 (germline): LGHNA, YNFKEQ. The CDR3 DNA is TGTGCCAGCAGCCAAGAAGGTGGCGCGGGAGCAGATACGCAGTATTTT. This gives the protein CASSQEGGAGADTQYF.

The chain carries TRBV5-1 and TRBJ2-1, with 11 bases that match TRBD2. Germline assignment: CDR1 SGHRS and CDR2 YFSETQ. The CDR3 sequence is 15 residues long. J was trimmed by 4 bases and V by 2 bases; bases with no gene match: 2. This chain's CDR3 is CASSFSGGGYNEQFF. The CDR3 nucleotides read TGCGCCAGCAGCTTTAGCGGGGGGGGGTACAATGAGCAGTTCTTC.

This clone was counted a single time. The gene calls are TRBV7-6 and TRBJ2-2, with TRBD1 matching 7 bases. This CDR3 is built from 18 residues. Germline CDR1 SGHVS, CDR2 FNYEAQ. J gave up 4 bases and V 1 base, and 12 bases lay outside the gene matches. The CDR3 spells CASSLGPPLTGATGELFF. The CDR3 bases are TGTGCCAGCAGCTTAGGCCCGCCCTTAACAGGGGCCACCGGGGAGCTGTTTTTT.

The genes are TRBV18 and TRBJ1-5; 7 nucleotides align to TRBD1. The junction had 6 bases not matched to a gene; V was cut back by 4 bases and J by 6 bases. CDR3 size: 14 residues. The germline gives CDR1 KGHSH, CDR2 LQKENI. CDR3 in amino acids: CASSLTGSGQPQHF. In nucleotides, the CDR3 is TGTGCCAGCTCACTGACAGGGTCAGGTCAGCCCCAGCATTTT.